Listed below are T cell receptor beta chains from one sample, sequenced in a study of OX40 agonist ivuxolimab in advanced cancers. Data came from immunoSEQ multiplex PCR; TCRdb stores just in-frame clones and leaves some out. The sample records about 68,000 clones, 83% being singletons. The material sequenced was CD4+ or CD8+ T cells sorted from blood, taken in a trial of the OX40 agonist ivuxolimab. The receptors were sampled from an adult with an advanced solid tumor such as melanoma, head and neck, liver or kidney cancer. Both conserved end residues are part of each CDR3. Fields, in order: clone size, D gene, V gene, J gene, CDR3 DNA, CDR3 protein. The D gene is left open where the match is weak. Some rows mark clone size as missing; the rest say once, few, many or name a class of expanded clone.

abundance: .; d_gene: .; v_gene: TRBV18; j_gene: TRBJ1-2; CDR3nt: TGTGCCAGCTCACCCCGGGGCGACACCAACTATGGCTACACCTTC; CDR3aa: CASSPRGDTNYGYTF
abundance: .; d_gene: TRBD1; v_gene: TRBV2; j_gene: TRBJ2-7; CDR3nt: TGTGCCAGCAGTTTGACCGGGACAGGGGGTCTAGAGCAGTACTTC; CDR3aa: CASSLTGTGGLEQYF
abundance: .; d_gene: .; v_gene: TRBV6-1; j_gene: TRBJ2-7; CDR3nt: TGTGCCAGCAGTGTATTAGTCTCCTCCGACGAGCAGTACTTC; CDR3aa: CASSVLVSSDEQYF
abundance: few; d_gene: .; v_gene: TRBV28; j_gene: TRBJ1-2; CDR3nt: TGTGCCAGCAGTTTAAAGGTTGGCTATGGCTACACCTTC; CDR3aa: CASSLKVGYGYTF
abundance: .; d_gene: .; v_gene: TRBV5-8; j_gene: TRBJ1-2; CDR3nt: TGTGCCAGCAGTTTTCAACTCCAGGGCCCAGAGGGCTACACCTTC; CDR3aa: CASSFQLQGPEGYTF
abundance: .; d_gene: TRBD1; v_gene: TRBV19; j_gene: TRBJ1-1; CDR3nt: TGTGCCAGTAGTAGTCAGGGGGCCTGGGGGACTGAAGCTTTCTTT; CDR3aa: CASSSQGAWGTEAFF
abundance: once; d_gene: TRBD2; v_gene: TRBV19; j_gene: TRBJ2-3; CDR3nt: TGTGCCAGTAGTATTACGGGGGGGAGATCAGATACGCAGTATTTT; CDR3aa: CASSITGGRSDTQYF
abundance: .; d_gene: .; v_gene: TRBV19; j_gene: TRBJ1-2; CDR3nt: TGTGCCAGTAGTATGTGGGGTCTTTATTATGGCTACACCTTC; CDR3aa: CASSMWGLYYGYTF
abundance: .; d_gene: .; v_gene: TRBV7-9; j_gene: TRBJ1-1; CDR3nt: TGTGCCAGCAGCCTTGAACAGAACACTGAAGCTTTCTTT; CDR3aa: CASSLEQNTEAFF
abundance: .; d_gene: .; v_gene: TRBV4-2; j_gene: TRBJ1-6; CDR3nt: TGTGCCAGCAGCCAAGCGGGGAATTCACCCCTCCACTTT; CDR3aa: CASSQAGNSPLHF
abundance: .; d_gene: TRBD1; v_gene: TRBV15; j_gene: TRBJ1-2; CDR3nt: TGTGCCACCAGCAGAGATCCTGGACAGGCGAACTATGGCTACACCTTC; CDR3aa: CATSRDPGQANYGYTF
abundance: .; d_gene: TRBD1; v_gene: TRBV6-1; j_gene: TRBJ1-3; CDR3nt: TGTGCCAGCAGTGACCGACAGGGGGCCGGGGACACCATATATTTT; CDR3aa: CASSDRQGAGDTIYF
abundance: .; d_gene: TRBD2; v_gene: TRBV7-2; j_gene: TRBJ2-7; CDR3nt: TGTGCCAGCAGCTTATTGATAGCGGGGGGTCTGAACTACGAGCAGTACTTC; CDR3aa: CASSLLIAGGLNYEQYF
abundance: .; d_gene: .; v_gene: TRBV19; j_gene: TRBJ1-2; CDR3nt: TGTGCCAGTAGTATAGCCGCGACAGGCCTCATTAACTATGGCTACACCTTC; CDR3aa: CASSIAATGLINYGYTF
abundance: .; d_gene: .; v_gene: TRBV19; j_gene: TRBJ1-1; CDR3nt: TGTGCCAGTAGTATTCACGGGCCGAACACTGAAGCTTTCTTT; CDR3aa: CASSIHGPNTEAFF